Below, 24 T cell receptor beta chains from the same sample are listed, as sequenced in a study of blood T cell repertoires in COVID-19. Clones were sequenced by immunoSEQ multiplex PCR, and TCRdb holds only the in-frame ones, with some missing. This table has roughly 330,000 clones, about 87% appearing once. Input material: PBMCs or T cells enriched from blood (not recorded which). The receptor source for this set is a woman younger than 45 who had recovered from COVID-19.

The rearrangement uses TRBV12-5 and TRBJ2-3; the match to TRBD1 covers 7 bases. The CDR3 is 17 residues long. Trimming at V came to 4 bases and at J to 4 bases, leaving 14 bases not matched to a gene. Germline lookup yields CDR1 LGHNT and CDR2 FRNRAP. The CDR3 region has the DNA TGTGCTAGTGGTTGGCAAACCGACAGGGTTGGGGCAGATACGCAGTATTTT. This gives the protein CASGWQTDRVGADTQYF.

The chain has TRBV5-1 and TRBJ2-3, with a weak D call TRBD1 (6 bases). Germline assignment: CDR1 SGHRS and CDR2 YFSETQ. The CDR3 totals 12 residues. The V gene lost 4 bases and the J gene lost 9 bases, with 12 bases spanning the gap. The CDR3 DNA reads as TGCGCCAGCAGCGCCAGGGGCGGAACGCAGTATTTT. The encoded protein is CASSARGGTQYF.

This chain connects TRBV5-8 to TRBJ2-1; 7 nucleotides agree with TRBD2. CDR3 size: 15 residues. Losses at the gene ends were 1 base for V and 3 bases for J; bases not matched to a gene: 4. CDR1 SGHTS and CDR2 YDEGEE come from the germline V gene. The CDR3 nucleotides are TGTGCCAGCAGCTTGCGGTCTAGCGGCTACAATGAGCAGTTCTTC. Protein: CASSLRSSGYNEQFF.

This clone was recorded only once. The CDR3 sequence is CASSYAGSYGYTF. CDR3 in DNA: TGTGCCAGCAGTTACGCGGGGTCCTATGGCTACACCTTC. The rearrangement uses TRBV6-5 and TRBJ1-2; D unclear. V was pared by 2 bases and J by 4 bases, with 8 bases between. CDR3 length: 13 residues. Per the germline V gene, CDR1 is MNHEY and CDR2 is SVGAGI.

The chain employs TRBV5-1 and TRBJ1-1; 7 positions agree with TRBD1. Trimming at V came to 2 bases and at J to 1 base, leaving 5 bases not matched to a gene. The CDR3 contains 15 residues. Germline values: CDR1 SGHRS, CDR2 YFSETQ. CDR3 sequence (DNA): TGCGCCAGCAGCTTCGGGACAGACCAGAACACTGAAGCTTTCTTT. The encoded protein is CASSFGTDQNTEAFF. The complete variable domain, with remaining parts taken from reference TRBV5-1 and TRBJ1-1, reads KAGVTQTPRYLIKTRGQQVTLSCSPISGHRSVSWYQQTPGQGLQFLFEYFSETQRNKGNFPGRFSGRQFSNSRSEMNVSTLELGDSALYLCASSFGTDQNTEAFFGQGTRLTVV.

The gene calls are TRBV5-1 and TRBJ1-1; D possibly corresponds to TRBD1 (6 bases). The CDR3 extends over 16 amino acids. Per the germline V gene, CDR1 is SGHRS and CDR2 is YFSETQ. The V and J ends lost 2 bases and 0 bases respectively, with 14 bases between them. As DNA, the CDR3 is TGCGCCAGCAGCTTCGCACAGGGAGGGTTGAACACTGAAGCTTTCTTT. Its protein is CASSFAQGGLNTEAFF.

The CDR3: CASSSIQNTEAFF. In DNA, the CDR3 is TGCGCCAGCAGCTCCATCCAGAACACTGAAGCTTTCTTT. The V and J genes are TRBV5-1 and TRBJ1-1; the D is unclear. Trimming removed 3 bases from V and 1 base from J, with 7 bases in between. Per the germline V gene, CDR1 is SGHRS and CDR2 is YFSETQ. The CDR3 has 13 amino acids. Drawing the rest from reference TRBV5-1 and TRBJ1-1, the complete variable domain is KAGVTQTPRYLIKTRGQQVTLSCSPISGHRSVSWYQQTPGQGLQFLFEYFSETQRNKGNFPGRFSGRQFSNSRSEMNVSTLELGDSALYLCASSSIQNTEAFFGQGTRLTVV.

This clone was seen once. This same CDR3 is encoded by further DNA sequences in the sample. This chain links TRBV15 with TRBJ2-2; TRBD2 might be the D (6 bases). This CDR3 is built from 17 residues. The V gene's germline CDR1 is LNHNV and CDR2 YYDKDF (reference sequence). V lost 1 base and J 2 bases, leaving 14 bases between the germline ends. The chain's CDR3 is CATSRGGRGGNTGELFF. CDR3 in DNA: TGTGCCACCAGCAGAGGAGGGCGGGGTGGAAACACCGGGGAGCTGTTTTTT.

The chain has TRBV13 and TRBJ2-1; 9 bases match TRBD2. The CDR3 has 14 amino acids. Per the germline V gene, CDR1 is PRHDT and CDR2 is FYEKMQ (reference sequence). After removal of 0 bases from V and 13 bases from J, the junction contained 7 bases not matched to a gene. The DNA for the CDR3 is TGTGCCAGCAGCTTAGGCCCCAGCGGGGGGCAACAGTTCTTC. This sequence encodes CASSLGPSGGQQFF.

The chain recombines TRBV7-2 with TRBJ1-1, with D unresolved. The CDR3 runs to 13 residues. V lost 3 bases and J 6 bases, leaving 11 bases between the germline ends. Germline V gene lookup returns CDR1 SGHTA and CDR2 FQGNSA. The CDR3 region is CASSFSVRSEAFF. The CDR3 nucleotides are TGTGCCAGCAGCTTTTCCGTCCGTTCTGAAGCTTTCTTT.

The V gene is TRBV5-8, the J gene TRBJ2-7; TRBD1 matches 8 bases. The CDR3 runs to 16 residues. Germline V lookup: CDR1 SGHTS, CDR2 YDEGEE. V was pared by 7 bases and J by 5 bases, with 17 bases of the junction left unmatched. The CDR3 protein is CASPNLQGELFNEQYF. The CDR3, as DNA: TGTGCCAGCCCGAACCTACAGGGGGAACTCTTTAACGAGCAGTACTTC.

A single count supports this clone. The chain links TRBV6-5 to TRBJ1-2; 10 bases fit TRBD1. CDR3 length equals 15 residues. The V and J ends lost 5 bases and 2 bases, in that order; junction bases with no gene match: 5. The germline V gene has CDR1 MNHEY and CDR2 SVGAGI. This CDR3 is CASSLGTGANYGYTF. In nucleotides, the CDR3 is TGTGCCAGCAGTCTAGGGACAGGGGCGAACTATGGCTACACCTTC.

The chain has TRBV20-1 and TRBJ2-5; 9 bases are shared with TRBD1. J gave up 1 base and V 3 bases, and 6 bases lay outside the gene matches. The CDR3 covers 15 residues. Germline values: CDR1 DFQATT, CDR2 SNEGSKA (reference sequence). CDR3 residues: CSASNYRGPQETQYF. CDR3 coding DNA: TGCAGTGCTAGTAACTACAGGGGGCCCCAAGAGACCCAGTACTTC.

This rearrangement joins TRBV5-5 to TRBJ1-2; TRBD1 agrees at 8 bases. The CDR3 sequence is 14 residues long. V lost 4 bases to trimming and J lost 4 bases; unmatched junction nucleotides: 6. Germline CDR1 is SGHKS and CDR2 is YYEKEE (reference sequence). The CDR3 spells CASSRTGNAYGYTF. The CDR3 bases are TGTGCCAGCAGCCGGACAGGGAATGCCTATGGCTACACCTTC.

The rearrangement uses TRBV19 and TRBJ1-4; 8 bases align to TRBD1. This CDR3 contains 14 residues. With 3 bases clipped from V and 4 bases from J, the junction kept 1 base outside the gene matches. Germline CDR1 is LNHDA and CDR2 is SQIVND (reference sequence). The CDR3 is CASSMDRVNEKLFF. CDR3 DNA: TGTGCCAGTAGTATGGACAGGGTTAATGAAAAACTGTTTTTT.

Regarding this clone: One end of the junction fails to match germline, which may point to a read error. The V gene is TRBV7-7, the J gene TRBJ2-1; D remains unclear. The germline gives CDR1 SSHAT, CDR2 FNYEAQ (reference sequence). There are 14 residues in the CDR3. CDR3: CASSPEPSYNEQFF. CDR3 coding DNA: TGTGCTAGCAGCCCAGAACCGTCCTACAATGAGCAGTTCTTC.

V and J are TRBV11-2 and TRBJ1-2, with a possible D match to TRBD1 (5 bases). Trimming took off 1 base at V and 3 bases at J, with 9 bases between the two ends. CDR1 and CDR2 from the germline V gene are SGHAT and FQNNGV. The CDR3 covers 14 residues. CDR3 loop: CASSLGWGDYGYTF. CDR3 nucleotide sequence: TGTGCCAGCAGCTTAGGCTGGGGGGACTATGGCTACACCTTC. The full variable domain, rest sourced from reference TRBV11-2 and TRBJ1-2, is EAGVAQSPRYKIIEKRQSVAFWCNPISGHATLYWYQQILGQGPKLLIQFQNNGVVDDSQLPKDRFSAERLKGVDSTLKIQPAKLEDSAVYLCASSLGWGDYGYTFGSGTRLTVV.

The V gene is TRBV30, the J gene TRBJ1-6; TRBD1 is a possible D gene (5 bases). V shed 2 bases and J shed 1 base, with 9 bases lying between them. The CDR3 runs 15 residues. Germline V lookup: CDR1 GTSNPN, CDR2 SVGIG (reference sequence). The CDR3 DNA sequence: TGTGCCTGGAGTTTTCAGGGTTCCTATAATTCACCCCTCCACTTT. Amino acid sequence: CAWSFQGSYNSPLHF.

The chain is built from TRBV19 and TRBJ2-4, with TRBD1 matching 12 bases. CDR1 and CDR2 (germline): LNHDA, SQIVND (reference sequence). With V trimmed by 2 bases and J by 0 bases, 8 bases remained unmatched. CDR3 length: 19 amino acids. The CDR3 DNA is TGTGCCAGTAGTATAACCGGGACAGGGGGCGCCCGAGCCAAAAACATTCAGTACTTC. Its protein product is CASSITGTGGARAKNIQYF.

The chain joins TRBV27 to TRBJ2-3; unclear D gene. Between the trimmed V and J ends, which lost 2 bases and 4 bases, there was a span of 7 bases. CDR1 MNHEY and CDR2 SMNVEV come from the germline V gene (reference sequence). This CDR3 spans 13 amino acids. CDR3 amino acids: CASSLASPDTQYF. CDR3 bases: TGTGCCAGCAGTTTAGCGAGTCCAGATACGCAGTATTTT.

This clone turned up a few times. V is TRBV27 and J is TRBJ1-6; a possible D gene is TRBD1 (6 bases). The V end was cut by 7 bases, the J end by 10 bases, with 17 bases between. Germline CDR1 and CDR2: MNHEY and SMNVEV (reference sequence). This CDR3 comprises 14 residues. CDR3 sequence reads: CASMRGTVVSPLHF. CDR3 nucleotide sequence: TGTGCCAGCATGAGGGGGACCGTTGTGTCACCCCTCCACTTT.

This rearrangement joins TRBV5-1 to TRBJ2-7, with 9 bases fitting TRBD2. Germline trimming cut 3 bases from V and 6 bases from J; bases unmatched to any gene: 13. CDR1 and CDR2 from the germline V gene are SGHRS and YFSETQ. This CDR3 is 16 amino acids long. In nucleotides, the CDR3 is TGCGCCAGCAGCTCCTTGCGGGGGGGGAATTATGTCGAGCAGTACTTC. It specifies CASSSLRGGNYVEQYF.

The gene calls are TRBV21-1 and TRBJ1-6; TRBD1 reflects the table's D call only, with no check against the DNA. TRBV21-1 is described as a pseudogene. The CDR3 has 16 amino acids. The CDR3 here is CASSKVGASYNSPLHF. CDR3 bases: TGTGCCAGCAGCAAAGTTGGGGCCTCCTATAATTCACCCCTCCACTTT.

The chain has TRBV19 and TRBJ1-2, with a possible D match to TRBD1 (5 bases). Trimming removed 7 bases from V and 5 bases from J, with 17 bases in between. The CDR3 is 14 residues long. Germline assignment: CDR1 LNHDA and CDR2 SQIVND (reference sequence). CDR3 sequence: CASTTNGATYGYTF. CDR3 in DNA: TGTGCCAGTACCACAAATGGGGCTACTTATGGCTACACCTTC. Filled out from reference TRBV19 and TRBJ1-2, the complete variable domain reads DGGITQSPKYLFRKEGQNVTLSCEQNLNHDAMYWYRQDPGQGLRLIYYSQIVNDFQKGDIAEGYSVSREKKESFPLTVTSAQKNPTAFYLCASTTNGATYGYTFGSGTRLTVV.